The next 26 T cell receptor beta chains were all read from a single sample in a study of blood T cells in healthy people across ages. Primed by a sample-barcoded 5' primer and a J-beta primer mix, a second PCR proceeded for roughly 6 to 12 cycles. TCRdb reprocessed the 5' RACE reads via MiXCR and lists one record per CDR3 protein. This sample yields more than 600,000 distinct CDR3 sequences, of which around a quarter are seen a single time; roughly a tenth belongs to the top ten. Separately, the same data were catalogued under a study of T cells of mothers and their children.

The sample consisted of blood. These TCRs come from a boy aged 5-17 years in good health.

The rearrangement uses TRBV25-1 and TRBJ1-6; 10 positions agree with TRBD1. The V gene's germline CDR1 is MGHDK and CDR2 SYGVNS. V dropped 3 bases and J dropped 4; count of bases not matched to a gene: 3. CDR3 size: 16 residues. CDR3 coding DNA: TGTGCCAGCAGTGAGAGGACAGGGGGATATAATTCACCCCTCCACTTT. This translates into CASSERTGGYNSPLHF. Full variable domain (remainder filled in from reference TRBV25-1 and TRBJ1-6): EADIYQTPRYLVIGTGKKITLECSQTMGHDKMYWYQQDPGMELHLIHYSYGVNSTEKGDLSSESTVSRIRTEHFPLTLESARPSHTSQYLCASSERTGGYNSPLHFGNGTRLTVT.

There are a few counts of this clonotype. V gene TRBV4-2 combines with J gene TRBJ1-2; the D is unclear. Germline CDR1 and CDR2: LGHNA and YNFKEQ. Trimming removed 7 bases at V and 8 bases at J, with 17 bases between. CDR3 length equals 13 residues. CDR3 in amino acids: CASNSPPTYGYTF. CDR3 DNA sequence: TGTGCCAGCAACAGTCCCCCCACTTACGGCTACACCTTC.

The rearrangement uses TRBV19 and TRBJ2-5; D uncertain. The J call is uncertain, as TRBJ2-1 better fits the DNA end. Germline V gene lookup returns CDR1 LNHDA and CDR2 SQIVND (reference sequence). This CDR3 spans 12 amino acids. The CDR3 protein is CASDNMYNEQFF. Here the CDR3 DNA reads TGTGCCAGCGATAACATGTACAATGAGCAGTTCTTC.

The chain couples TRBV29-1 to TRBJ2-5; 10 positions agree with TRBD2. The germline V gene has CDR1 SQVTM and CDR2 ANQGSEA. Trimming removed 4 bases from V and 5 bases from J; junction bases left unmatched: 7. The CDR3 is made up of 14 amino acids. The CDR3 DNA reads TGCAGCGTTGGCCTAGCGGGAGAGTGGGAGACCCAGTACTTC. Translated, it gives CSVGLAGEWETQYF.

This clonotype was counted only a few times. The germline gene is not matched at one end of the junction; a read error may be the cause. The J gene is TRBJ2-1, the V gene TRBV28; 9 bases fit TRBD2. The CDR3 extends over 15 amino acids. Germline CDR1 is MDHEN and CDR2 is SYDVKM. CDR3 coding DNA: TGTGCCAGCAGTCGTGAGCGGGAGGTTTACAATGTGCAGTTCTTC. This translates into CASSREREVYNVQFF.

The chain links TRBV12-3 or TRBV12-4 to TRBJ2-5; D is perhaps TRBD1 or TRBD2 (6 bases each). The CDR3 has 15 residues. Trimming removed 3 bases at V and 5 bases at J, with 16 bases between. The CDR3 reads CASSFPNRDWETQYF. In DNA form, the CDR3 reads TGTGCCAGCAGTTTCCCTAACAGGGACTGGGAGACCCAGTACTTC.

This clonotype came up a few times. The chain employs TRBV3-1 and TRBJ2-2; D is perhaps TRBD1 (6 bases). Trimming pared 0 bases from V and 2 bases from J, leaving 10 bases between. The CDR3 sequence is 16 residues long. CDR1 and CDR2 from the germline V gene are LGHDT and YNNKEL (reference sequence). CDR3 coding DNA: TGTGCCAGCAGCCAAGATACAGGGCCCAACACCGGGGAGCTGTTTTTT. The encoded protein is CASSQDTGPNTGELFF.

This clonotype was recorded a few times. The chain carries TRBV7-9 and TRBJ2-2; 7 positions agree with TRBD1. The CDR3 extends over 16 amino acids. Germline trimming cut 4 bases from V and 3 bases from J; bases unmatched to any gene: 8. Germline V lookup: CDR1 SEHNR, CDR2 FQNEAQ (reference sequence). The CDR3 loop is CASSSTLTGDTGELFF. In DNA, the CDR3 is TGTGCCAGCAGCTCCACACTAACAGGGGACACCGGGGAGCTGTTTTTT.

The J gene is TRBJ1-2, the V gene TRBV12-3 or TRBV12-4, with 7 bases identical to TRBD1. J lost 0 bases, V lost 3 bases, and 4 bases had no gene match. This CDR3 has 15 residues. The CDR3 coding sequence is TGTGCCAGCAGTTTGGCGACAGGGACTAACTATGGCTACACCTTC. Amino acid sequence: CASSLATGTNYGYTF.

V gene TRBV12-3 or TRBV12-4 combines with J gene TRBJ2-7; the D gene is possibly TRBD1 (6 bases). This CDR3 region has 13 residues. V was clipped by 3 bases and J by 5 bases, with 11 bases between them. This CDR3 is CASSFRGEDEQYF. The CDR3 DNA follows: TGTGCCAGCAGTTTCAGGGGAGAAGACGAGCAGTACTTC.

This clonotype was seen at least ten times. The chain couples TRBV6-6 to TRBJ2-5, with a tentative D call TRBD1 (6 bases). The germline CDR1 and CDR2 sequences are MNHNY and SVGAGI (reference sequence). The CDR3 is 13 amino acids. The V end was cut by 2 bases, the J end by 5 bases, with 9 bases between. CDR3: CASSYGGLETQYF. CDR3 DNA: TGTGCCAGCAGTTACGGGGGCCTGGAGACCCAGTACTTC.

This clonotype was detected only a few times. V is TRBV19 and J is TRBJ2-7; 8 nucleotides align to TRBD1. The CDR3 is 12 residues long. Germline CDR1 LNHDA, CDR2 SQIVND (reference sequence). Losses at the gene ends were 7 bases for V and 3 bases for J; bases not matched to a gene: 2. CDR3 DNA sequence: TGTGCCAGTACCGGACAGGGCTACGAGCAGTACTTC. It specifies CASTGQGYEQYF. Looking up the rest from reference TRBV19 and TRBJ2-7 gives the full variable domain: DGGITQSPKYLFRKEGQNVTLSCEQNLNHDAMYWYRQDPGQGLRLIYYSQIVNDFQKGDIAEGYSVSREKKESFPLTVTSAQKNPTAFYLCASTGQGYEQYFGPGTRLTVT.

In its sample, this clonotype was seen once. This CDR3 reads CASSAGDRSYEQYF. CDR3 bases: TGCGCCAGCAGCGCCGGGGACAGGTCCTACGAGCAGTACTTC. The genes are TRBV5-1 and TRBJ2-7; 8 nucleotides line up with TRBD1. There are 14 residues in the CDR3. After removal of 4 bases from V and 1 base from J, the junction contained 4 bases not matched to a gene. Germline V CDR1 and CDR2: SGHRS, YFSETQ.

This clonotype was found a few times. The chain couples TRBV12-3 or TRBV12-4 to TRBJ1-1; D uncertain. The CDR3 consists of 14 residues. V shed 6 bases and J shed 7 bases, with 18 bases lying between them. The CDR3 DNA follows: TGTGCCAGCAGCGACGTCGGAAAGGGTGTTGAAGCTTTCTTT. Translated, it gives CASSDVGKGVEAFF.

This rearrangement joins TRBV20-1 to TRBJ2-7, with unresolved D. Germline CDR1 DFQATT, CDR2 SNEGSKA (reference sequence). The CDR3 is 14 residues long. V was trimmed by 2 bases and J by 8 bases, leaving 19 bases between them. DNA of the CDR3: TGCAGTGCTAGACCACCCACCGGTAGGGTCAAGCAGTACTTC. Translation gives CSARPPTGRVKQYF.

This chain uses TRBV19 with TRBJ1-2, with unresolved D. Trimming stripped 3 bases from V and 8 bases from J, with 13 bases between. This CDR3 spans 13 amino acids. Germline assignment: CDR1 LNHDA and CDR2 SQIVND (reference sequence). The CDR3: CASSIQAGVGYTF. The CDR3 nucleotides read TGTGCCAGTAGTATTCAGGCAGGCGTGGGCTACACCTTC.

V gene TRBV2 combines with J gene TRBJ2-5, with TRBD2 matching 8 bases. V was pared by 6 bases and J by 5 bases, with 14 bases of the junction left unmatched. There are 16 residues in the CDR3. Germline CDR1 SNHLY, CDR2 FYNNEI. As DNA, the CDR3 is TGTGCCAGCAGCGCCATCGCGGGGGGCACCGGTGAGACCCAGTACTTC. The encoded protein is CASSAIAGGTGETQYF.

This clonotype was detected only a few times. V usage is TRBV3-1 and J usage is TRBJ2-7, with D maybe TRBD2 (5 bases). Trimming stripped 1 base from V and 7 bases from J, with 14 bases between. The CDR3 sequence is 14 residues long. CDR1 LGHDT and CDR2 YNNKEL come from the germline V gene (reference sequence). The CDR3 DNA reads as TGTGCCAGCAGCCAAGGTTGGCGGGCCGGGGAGCAGTACTTC. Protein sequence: CASSQGWRAGEQYF.

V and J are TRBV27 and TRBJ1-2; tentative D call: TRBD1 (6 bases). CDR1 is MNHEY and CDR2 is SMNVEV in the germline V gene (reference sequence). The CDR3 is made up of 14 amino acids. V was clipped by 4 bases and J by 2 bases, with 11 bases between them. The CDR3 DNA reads TGTGCCAGCAGTTCCTCCGGACAGAACTATGGCTACACCTTC. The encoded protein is CASSSSGQNYGYTF.

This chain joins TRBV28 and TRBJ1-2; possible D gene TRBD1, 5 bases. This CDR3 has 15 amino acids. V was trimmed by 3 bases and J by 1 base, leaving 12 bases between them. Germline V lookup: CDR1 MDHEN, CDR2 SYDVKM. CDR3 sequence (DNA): TGTGCCAGCAGTTTTACCAGGGATATTAACTATGGCTACACCTTC. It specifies CASSFTRDINYGYTF.

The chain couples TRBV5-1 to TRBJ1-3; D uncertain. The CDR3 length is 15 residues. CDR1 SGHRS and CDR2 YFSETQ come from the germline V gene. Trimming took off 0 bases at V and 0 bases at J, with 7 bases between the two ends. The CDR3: CASSLGPDSGNTIYF. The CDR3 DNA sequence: TGCGCCAGCAGCTTGGGACCGGACTCTGGAAACACCATATATTTT.

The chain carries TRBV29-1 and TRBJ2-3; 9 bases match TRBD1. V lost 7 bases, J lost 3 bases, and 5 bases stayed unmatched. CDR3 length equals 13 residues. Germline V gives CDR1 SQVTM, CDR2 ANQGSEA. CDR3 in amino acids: CSAMTGGTDTQYF. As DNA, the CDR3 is TGCAGCGCCATGACAGGGGGAACAGATACGCAGTATTTT.

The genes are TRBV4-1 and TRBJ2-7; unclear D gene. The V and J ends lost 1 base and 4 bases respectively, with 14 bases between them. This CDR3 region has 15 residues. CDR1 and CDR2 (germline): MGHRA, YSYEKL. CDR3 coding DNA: TGCGCCAGCAGCCAAGGGACGGAGTACGGTTACGAGCAGTACTTC. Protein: CASSQGTEYGYEQYF.

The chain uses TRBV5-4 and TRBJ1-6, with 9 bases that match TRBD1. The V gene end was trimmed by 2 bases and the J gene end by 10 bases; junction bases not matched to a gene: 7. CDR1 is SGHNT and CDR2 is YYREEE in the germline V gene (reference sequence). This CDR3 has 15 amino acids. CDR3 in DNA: TGTGCCAGCAGCTTCGGGACAGGGAGTCAGTCACCCCTCCACTTT. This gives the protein CASSFGTGSQSPLHF. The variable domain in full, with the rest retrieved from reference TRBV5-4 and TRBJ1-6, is ETGVTQSPTHLIKTRGQQVTLRCSSQSGHNTVSWYQQALGQGPQFIFQYYREEENGRGNFPPRFSGLQFPNYSSELNVNALELDDSALYLCASSFGTGSQSPLHFGNGTRLTVT.

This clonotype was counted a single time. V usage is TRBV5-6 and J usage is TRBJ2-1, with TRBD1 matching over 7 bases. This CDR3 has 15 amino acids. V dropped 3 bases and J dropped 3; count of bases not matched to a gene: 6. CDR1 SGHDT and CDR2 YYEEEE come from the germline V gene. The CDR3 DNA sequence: TGTGCCAGCAGCTACCGGGACAGAATCTACAATGAGCAGTTCTTC. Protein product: CASSYRDRIYNEQFF.

The chain's CDR3 is CASSFARDRVNEQFF. In nucleotides, the CDR3 is TGTGCCAGCAGTTTCGCCCGGGACAGGGTCAATGAGCAGTTCTTC. The chain links TRBV12-3 or TRBV12-4 to TRBJ2-1; 9 bases fit TRBD1. The CDR3 has 15 amino acids. V trimming: 3 bases; J trimming: 6 bases; junction bases outside the gene matches: 6.